This TCR beta chain was identified in a study of spatial heterogeneity in lung cancer. On the study more broadly: TCR and UMI combinations that were unique each appeared, on average, more than ten times in raw reads.

The CDR3 runs 14 residues. V shed 5 bases and J 4 bases; nucleotides not matched to a gene: 6. Time point: sample taken at primary tumor resection. From tumor, nontumor lung or frozen PBMC, whole RNA was taken unsorted for sequencing. This clonotype is labeled medium-sized (0.01 to 0.1%). Individual TCR cDNA molecules each bore their own unique molecular identifier. TCRdb passed the 5' RACE reads through MiXCR, listing each CDR3 protein once. The sample includes 9,500 to 12,000 distinct CDR3 sequences, around 6% of them seen just once. The sequence was obtained from a male donor with early-stage non-small cell lung cancer. The sample consisted of PBMCs, taken at surgery. The V call is TRBV12-3 or TRBV12-4, the J call TRBJ1-1; TRBD1 matches at 8 bases. The CDR3 DNA reads TGTGCCAGCAGTCCGAGGACAGGGAGCACTGAAGCTTTCTTT. This sequence encodes CASSPRTGSTEAFF.